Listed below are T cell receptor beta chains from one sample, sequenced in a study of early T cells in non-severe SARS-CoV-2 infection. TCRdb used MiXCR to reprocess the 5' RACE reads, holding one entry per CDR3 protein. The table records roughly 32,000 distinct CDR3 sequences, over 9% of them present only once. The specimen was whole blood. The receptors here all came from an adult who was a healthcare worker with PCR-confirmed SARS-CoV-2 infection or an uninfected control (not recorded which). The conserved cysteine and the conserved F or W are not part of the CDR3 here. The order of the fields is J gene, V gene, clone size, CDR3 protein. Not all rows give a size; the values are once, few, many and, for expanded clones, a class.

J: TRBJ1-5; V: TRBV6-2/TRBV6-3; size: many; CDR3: ASSHRRSNQPQH
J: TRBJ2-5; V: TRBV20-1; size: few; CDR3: SATPHSVVGRRETQY
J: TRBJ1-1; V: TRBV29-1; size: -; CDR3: SVDQGNTEAF
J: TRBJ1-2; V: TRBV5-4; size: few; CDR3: ASRAWDAIGYT
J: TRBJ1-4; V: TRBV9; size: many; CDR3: ASSVDRVGEKLF
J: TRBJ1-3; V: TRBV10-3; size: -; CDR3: AISENRGSSGNTIY
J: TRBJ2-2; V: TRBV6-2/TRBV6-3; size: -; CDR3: ASTQFGELF
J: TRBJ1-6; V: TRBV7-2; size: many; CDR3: ASSLGAGGRGVPLH
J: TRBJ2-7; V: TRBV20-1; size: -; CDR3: SALGQGDYEQY
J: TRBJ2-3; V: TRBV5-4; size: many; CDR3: ASRYRGSGGRTDTQY
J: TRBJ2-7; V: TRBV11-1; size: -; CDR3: ASSLLSGAYEQY
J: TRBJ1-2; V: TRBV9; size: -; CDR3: ASTPSNYGYT
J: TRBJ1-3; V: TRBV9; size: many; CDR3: ASSPWDILSSGNTIY
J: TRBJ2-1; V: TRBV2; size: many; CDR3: ASMQGYYNEQF
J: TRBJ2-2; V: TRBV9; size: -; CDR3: ASSPIGHLGAGELF
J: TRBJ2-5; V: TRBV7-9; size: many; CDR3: ASSLVRGKQETQY
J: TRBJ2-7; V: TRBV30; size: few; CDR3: AWKETYEQY
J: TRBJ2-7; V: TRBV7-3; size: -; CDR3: ASSLTGLPYEQY
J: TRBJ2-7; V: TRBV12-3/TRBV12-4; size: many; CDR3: ASRNRQGADSEQY
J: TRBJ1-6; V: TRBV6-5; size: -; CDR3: ASTLRGSNSPLH
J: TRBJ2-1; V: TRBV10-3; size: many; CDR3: AIKTQGDEQF
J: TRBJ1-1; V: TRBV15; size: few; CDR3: ATSNGQGNTEAF
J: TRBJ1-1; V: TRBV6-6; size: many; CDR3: ASSRGESYGTEAF
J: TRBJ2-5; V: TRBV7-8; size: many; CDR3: ASSLRAQRVETQY
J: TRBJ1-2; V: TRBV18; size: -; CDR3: ASSLGQGTNYGYT
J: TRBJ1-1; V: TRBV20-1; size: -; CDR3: STSGVSNTEAF
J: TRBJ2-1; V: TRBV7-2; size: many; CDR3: ASSLRTRSYNEQF
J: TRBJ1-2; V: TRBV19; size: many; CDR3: ASSMGLVQGPDYGYT
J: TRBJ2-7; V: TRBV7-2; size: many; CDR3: ASSSTYSYEQY
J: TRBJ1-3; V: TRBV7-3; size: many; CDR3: ASSLVGDARSGNTIY
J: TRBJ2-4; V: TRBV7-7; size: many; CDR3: ASSRISGEAKNIQY
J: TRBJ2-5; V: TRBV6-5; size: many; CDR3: ASSSPRGAETQY
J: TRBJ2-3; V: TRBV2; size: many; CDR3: ASSGTGKADTQY
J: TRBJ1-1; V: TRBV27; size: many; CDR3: ASSPGTGTEAF
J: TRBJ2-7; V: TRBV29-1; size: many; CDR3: RPGQPDEQY
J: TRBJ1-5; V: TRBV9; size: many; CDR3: ASSVSLSSPQH
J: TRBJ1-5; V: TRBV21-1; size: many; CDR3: AIPSQGETNQPQH
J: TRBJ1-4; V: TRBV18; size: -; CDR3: ASSVSSGQGAREKLF
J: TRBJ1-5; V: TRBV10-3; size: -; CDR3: AISESGPSPQH
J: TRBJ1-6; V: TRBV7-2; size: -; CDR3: ASSPNRGRSYNSPLH
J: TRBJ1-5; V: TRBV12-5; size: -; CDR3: ASGWEEDQPQH